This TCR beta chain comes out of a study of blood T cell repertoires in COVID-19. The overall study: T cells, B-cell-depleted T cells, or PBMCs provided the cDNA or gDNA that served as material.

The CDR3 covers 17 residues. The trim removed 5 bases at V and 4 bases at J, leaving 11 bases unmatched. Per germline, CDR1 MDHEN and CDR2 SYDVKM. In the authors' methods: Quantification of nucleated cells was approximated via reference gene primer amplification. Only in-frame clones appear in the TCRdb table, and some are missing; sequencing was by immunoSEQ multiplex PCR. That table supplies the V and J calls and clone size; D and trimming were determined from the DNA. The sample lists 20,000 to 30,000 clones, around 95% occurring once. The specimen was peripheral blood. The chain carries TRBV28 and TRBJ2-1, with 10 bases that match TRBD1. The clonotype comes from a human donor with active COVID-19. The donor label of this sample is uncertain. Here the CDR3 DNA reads TGTGCCAGCAGTAACAACGACAGGGGGCTGTTGTACAATGAGCAGTTCTTC. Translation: CASSNNDRGLLYNEQFF.